These 5 T cell receptor beta chains originate from one sample sequenced in a study of T cell clonality in common variable immunodeficiency (dated by TCRdb to the mid-2010s). The library relied on the immunoSEQ multiplex PCR assay. TCRdb re-hosts the immuneACCESS table, in-frame sequences only. Its copies lack some clones; in the studies checked, an unresolved V gene accounts for under half of them, and the cause for the rest is not known. For this sample the table reports approximately 52,000 clones, with no clone seen just once. The ten most abundant clones make up 3% to 3.5% of the sample. Sequencing was carried out using peripheral blood mononuclear cells. The receptors were sampled from a person between 18 and 75 years old in good health.

This clone has at least ten counts. The CDR3 extends 3 residues past the end of the read, so its final part is completed from the germline J gene. This chain links TRBV20-1 with TRBJ2-1; D not certain. Germline V gene sequence: CDR1 DFQATT, CDR2 SNEGSKA (reference sequence). Trimming cost V 0 bases and J 0 bases, with 9 bases left between them. This CDR3 comprises 15 residues. The sequenced CDR3 bases are TGCAGTGCTAGAGATCCGCGGAGCTCCTACAATGAG. It specifies CSARDPRSSYNE. The complete CDR3 protein is CSARDPRSSYNEQFF.

The table lists this clone with many counts. The read ends 3 residues early relative to the CDR3; the germline J gene fills the gap. The V gene is TRBV15, the J gene TRBJ2-1; TRBD1 matches 7 bases. The CDR3 has 15 residues. With 4 bases clipped from V and 4 bases from J, the junction kept 7 bases outside the gene matches. CDR1 LNHNV and CDR2 YYDKDF come from the germline V gene (reference sequence). The covered CDR3 bases are TGTGCCACCAGCACCACAGGGGACGGGTACAATGAG. Translated: CATSTTGDGYNE. The whole CDR3 is CATSTTGDGYNEQFF.

The sample holds many counts of this clone. Read sequence stops 3 residues before the CDR3 end, and the germline J gene provides the missing end. This chain joins TRBV30 and TRBJ2-4; no clear D. V dropped 0 bases and J dropped 6 bases, with 15 bases sitting between them. The CDR3 runs 15 residues. Per the germline V gene, CDR1 is GTSNPN and CDR2 is SVGIG (reference sequence). The sequenced CDR3 bases are TGTGCCTGGAGTGTAGGCCTAGTGGTTGGAAACATT. Its translation is CAWSVGLVVGNI. The CDR3 reads in full as CAWSVGLVVGNIQYF.

This clone has at least ten counts. The read is 3 residues too short to cover the CDR3 end, so that end is filled in from the germline J gene. This chain links TRBV6-2 or TRBV6-3 with TRBJ2-3; tentatively, D is TRBD2 (6 bases). This CDR3 contains 15 residues. CDR1 is MNHEY and CDR2 is SVGEGT in the germline V gene. CDR3 bases read: TGTGCCAGCAGTCGGGACTTCTCTTCACAGATAACG. Its protein is CASSRDFSSQIT. The full CDR3 sequence reads CASSRDFSSQITQYF.

In regard to this clone: The DNA ends 3 residues before the CDR3 does, and the rest of the CDR3 is filled in from the germline J gene. The V and J genes are TRBV7-2 and TRBJ2-4; no firm D call. CDR1 SGHTA and CDR2 FQGNSA come from the germline V gene. This CDR3 contains 15 residues. The CDR3 sequence: CASSYDGMGRQPQYF. CDR3 DNA, as far as it was read: TGTGCCAGCAGCTACGATGGAATGGGCCGTCAGCCT. The full variable domain, completed using reference TRBV7-2 and TRBJ2-4, is GAGVSQSPSNKVTEKGKDVELRCDPISGHTALYWYRQSLGQGLEFLIYFQGNSAPDKSGLPSDRFSAERTGGSVSTLTIQRTQQEDSAVYLCASSYDGMGRQPQYFGAGTRLSVL.